This TCR beta chain was documented in a study of blood T cells in healthy people across ages. Together with a sample-barcoded 5' primer, a J-beta primer mix was included in a second PCR lasting about 7 to 11 cycles. TCRdb reanalysed the 5' RACE reads using MiXCR and keeps one entry per CDR3 protein. The sample includes more than 1,400,000 distinct CDR3 sequences, 35% to 45% of them seen just once. Comment on this clonotype: Its antigen is not known.

Researchers collected roughly 10 milliliters of peripheral blood from every single donor. The study's findings and limits: Across samples, TCR beta diversity tracked strongly with naive T cell percentage.

CDR3 size: 17 residues. After removal of 6 bases from V and 7 bases from J, the junction contained 16 bases not matched to a gene. Germline V CDR1 and CDR2: ENHRY, SYGVKD. The sequence was obtained from a young woman in good health. The chain carries TRBV10-3 and TRBJ2-7; TRBD2 matches 12 bases. Sequencing was carried out using blood. CDR3 nucleotides: TGTGCCATCAGCCAGACTAGCGGGAGAAGCGGGTACAATGAGCAGTACTTC. It yields the protein CAISQTSGRSGYNEQYF.